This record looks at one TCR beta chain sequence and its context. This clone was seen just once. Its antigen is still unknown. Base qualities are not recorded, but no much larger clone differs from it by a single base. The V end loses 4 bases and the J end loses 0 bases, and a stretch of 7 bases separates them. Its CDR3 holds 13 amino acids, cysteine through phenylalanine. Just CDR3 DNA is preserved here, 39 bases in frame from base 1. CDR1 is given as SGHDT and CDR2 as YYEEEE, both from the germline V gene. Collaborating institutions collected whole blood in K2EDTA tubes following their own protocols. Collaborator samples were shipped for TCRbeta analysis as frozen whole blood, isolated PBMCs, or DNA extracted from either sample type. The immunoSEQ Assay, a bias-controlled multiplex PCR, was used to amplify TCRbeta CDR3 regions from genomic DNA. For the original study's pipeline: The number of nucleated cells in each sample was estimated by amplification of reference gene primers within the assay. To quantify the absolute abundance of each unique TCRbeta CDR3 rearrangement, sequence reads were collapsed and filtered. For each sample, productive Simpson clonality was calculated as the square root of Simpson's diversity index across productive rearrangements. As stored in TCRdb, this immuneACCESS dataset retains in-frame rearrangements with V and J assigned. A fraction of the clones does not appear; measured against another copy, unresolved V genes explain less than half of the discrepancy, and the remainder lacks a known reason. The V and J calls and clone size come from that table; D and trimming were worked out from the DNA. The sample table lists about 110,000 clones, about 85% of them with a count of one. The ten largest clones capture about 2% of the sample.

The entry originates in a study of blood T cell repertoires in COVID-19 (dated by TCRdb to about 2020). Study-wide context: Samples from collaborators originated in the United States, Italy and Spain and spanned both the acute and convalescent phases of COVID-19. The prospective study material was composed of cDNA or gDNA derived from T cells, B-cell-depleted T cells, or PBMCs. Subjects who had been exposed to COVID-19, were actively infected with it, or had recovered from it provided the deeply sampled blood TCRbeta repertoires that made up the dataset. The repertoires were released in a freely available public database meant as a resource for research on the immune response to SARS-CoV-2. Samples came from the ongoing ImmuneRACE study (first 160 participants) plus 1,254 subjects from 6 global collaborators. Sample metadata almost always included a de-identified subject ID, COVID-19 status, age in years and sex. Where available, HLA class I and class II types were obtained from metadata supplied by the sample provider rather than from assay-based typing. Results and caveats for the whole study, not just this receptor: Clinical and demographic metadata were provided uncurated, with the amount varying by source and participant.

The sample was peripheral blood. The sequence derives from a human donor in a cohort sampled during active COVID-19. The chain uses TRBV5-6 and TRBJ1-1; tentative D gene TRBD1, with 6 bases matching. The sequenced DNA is TGTGCCAGCAGCAGGGACATGAACACTGAAGCTTTCTTT. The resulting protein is CASSRDMNTEAFF.